The 27 T cell receptor beta chains below were found in one sample sequenced in a study of cytomegalovirus exposure and HLA in healthy donors. Amplification used 60 Vbeta primers and 13 Jbeta primers. Profiled with immunoSEQ multiplex PCR; TCRdb holds only in-frame clones, not every one. The sample comprises 100,000 to 150,000 clones, roughly 89% of which are singletons, and 4.5% to 6.5% rests with the top ten. The sample consisted of PBMCs. Receptor source: a woman aged 30 to 39 in good health and CMV-seronegative.

The V gene is TRBV28, the J gene TRBJ1-2, with 8 bases that match TRBD1. J was trimmed by 2 bases and V by 5 bases; bases with no gene match: 10. Per germline, CDR1 MDHEN and CDR2 SYDVKM. This CDR3 has 16 amino acids. The CDR3 here is CASSTPWTGLNYGYTF. In DNA, the CDR3 is TGTGCCAGCAGTACCCCTTGGACAGGGCTGAACTATGGCTACACCTTC.

The rearrangement joins TRBV18 to TRBJ1-4; D gene uncertain. Trimming left V 3 bases short and J 5 bases short, with 7 bases between. From germline, CDR1 is KGHSH and CDR2 LQKENI. CDR3 size: 13 residues. This chain's CDR3 is CASSPGQNEKLFF. The DNA of the CDR3 is TGTGCCAGCTCACCTGGGCAGAATGAAAAACTGTTTTTT.

The chain combines TRBV7-2 with TRBJ2-7; TRBD1 matches at 8 bases. The junction had 6 bases not matched to a gene; V was cut back by 1 base and J by 4 bases. This CDR3 contains 15 residues. CDR1 is SGHTA, CDR2 FQGNSA, per germline. CDR3 region: CASSLGFRQGYEQYF. Here the CDR3 DNA reads TGTGCCAGCAGCTTAGGCTTCCGACAGGGGTACGAGCAGTACTTC.

The genes are TRBV5-1 and TRBJ2-5; TRBD2 aligns across 8 bases. The J call could be wrong; TRBJ2-7 is a better fit for the DNA end. Per germline, CDR1 SGHRS and CDR2 YFSETQ. This CDR3 is 15 amino acids long. As DNA, the CDR3 is TGCGCCAGCAGCCGGCTGATAGCGGGGACCTACGAGCAGTACTTC. Residues: CASSRLIAGTYEQYF.

This clone occurred once. The chain employs TRBV28 and TRBJ1-2; 9 positions agree with TRBD1. The V gene end was trimmed by 5 bases and the J gene end by 2 bases; junction bases not matched to a gene: 9. The CDR3 has 16 amino acids. Germline loops: CDR1 MDHEN, CDR2 SYDVKM. The CDR3 reads CASSTGQGPYNYGYTF. The DNA of the CDR3 is TGTGCCAGCAGTACAGGACAGGGGCCTTACAACTATGGCTACACCTTC.

This chain links TRBV28 with TRBJ2-1, with TRBD2 matching 12 bases. V lost 6 bases to trimming and J lost 3 bases; unmatched junction nucleotides: 6. There are 16 residues in the CDR3. Germline V gene lookup returns CDR1 MDHEN and CDR2 SYDVKM. CDR3 region: CASSPSGGAFYNEQFF. The CDR3 nucleotides read TGTGCCAGCAGCCCTAGCGGGGGGGCCTTCTACAATGAGCAGTTCTTC.

The V gene is TRBV6-6, the J gene TRBJ2-7, with TRBD2 identical over 7 bases. V lost 3 bases, J lost 3 bases, and 11 bases stayed unmatched. Germline V CDR1 and CDR2: MNHNY, SVGAGI (reference sequence). The CDR3 covers 16 residues. The CDR3 protein is CASSYLRASGNYEQYF. Written as DNA, the CDR3 is TGTGCCAGCAGTTATTTAAGAGCTAGCGGAAACTACGAGCAGTACTTC.

This clone was observed once. The V call is TRBV6-5, the J call TRBJ2-3; weak D call: TRBD1 (6 bases). CDR3 length: 14 amino acids. Looked up from germline, CDR1 is MNHEY and CDR2 is SVGAGI. V lost 6 bases and J lost 2, with 12 bases in between. CDR3 in amino acids: CASRRQGFTDTQYF. The CDR3 DNA follows: TGTGCCAGCAGGCGGCAGGGGTTCACAGATACGCAGTATTTT.

The V call is TRBV11-1, the J call TRBJ2-1; 11 bases map to TRBD2. J gave up 4 bases and V 5 bases, and 7 bases lay outside the gene matches. Germline V lookup: CDR1 SGHAT, CDR2 FQDESV (reference sequence). The CDR3 length is 16 residues. The CDR3 region has the DNA TGTGCCAGCAGCCCCCCCGGGACTAGCGGATACAATGAGCAGTTCTTC. Its protein product is CASSPPGTSGYNEQFF.

The chain uses TRBV7-9 and TRBJ2-5; D gene unclear. Germline CDR1 SEHNR, CDR2 FQNEAQ (reference sequence). There are 13 residues in the CDR3. Trimming cost V 5 bases and J 5 bases, with 12 bases left between them. DNA for the CDR3: TGTGCCAGCAGCCCGGAGAACCGGGAGACCCAGTACTTC. It specifies CASSPENRETQYF.

The chain is built from TRBV9 and TRBJ2-5, with TRBD1 as a possible D gene (6 bases). The DNA end lines up better with TRBJ2-7; the J call may be wrong. The CDR3 is 14 amino acids. CDR1 and CDR2 from the germline V gene are SGDLS and YYNGEE. The DNA for the CDR3 is TGTGCCAGCAGCGAGGGGACATCCTGGTACGAGCAGTACTTC. Protein sequence: CASSEGTSWYEQYF.

V is TRBV6-6 and J is TRBJ1-2; D remains ambiguous. Trimming shortened V by 5 bases and J by 1 base, and 5 bases separated the two germline ends. The CDR3 runs to 12 residues. The germline CDR1 and CDR2 sequences are MNHNY and SVGAGI (reference sequence). This CDR3 is CASSPSNYGYTF. The CDR3 DNA is TGTGCCAGCAGTCCCAGTAACTATGGCTACACCTTC.

The chain couples TRBV6-4 to TRBJ2-1, with 9 bases matching TRBD2. Germline trimming cut 6 bases from V and 6 bases from J; bases unmatched to any gene: 9. Germline-derived CDR1 and CDR2 are MRHNA and SNTAGT. The CDR3 loop spans 15 amino acids. The CDR3 region has the DNA TGTGCCAGCAGCGTGGGACTAGCATCTTTCAATGAGCAGTTCTTC. Translated: CASSVGLASFNEQFF.

The chain combines TRBV5-6 with TRBJ1-4, with D tentatively TRBD1 (6 bases). Trimming took 0 bases from V and 3 from J, leaving 12 bases between them. Germline V gives CDR1 SGHDT, CDR2 YYEEEE. This CDR3 is built from 16 residues. The CDR3 loop reads CASSLDRAGANEKLFF. The CDR3 DNA follows: TGTGCCAGCAGCTTGGACAGGGCGGGGGCTAATGAAAAACTGTTTTTT. Full variable domain (missing parts from reference TRBV5-6 and TRBJ1-4): DAGVTQSPTHLIKTRGQQVTLRCSPKSGHDTVSWYQQALGQGPQFIFQYYEEEERQRGNFPDRFSGHQFPNYSSELNVNALLLGDSALYLCASSLDRAGANEKLFFGSGTQLSVL.

The chain has TRBV30 and TRBJ2-1; D might be TRBD2 (5 bases). Germline values: CDR1 GTSNPN, CDR2 SVGIG (reference sequence). The CDR3 consists of 13 residues. V lost 5 bases to trimming and J lost 3 bases, with 11 bases between them. CDR3 in DNA: TGTGCCTGGTACCTAGCCGTCTACAATGAGCAGTTCTTC. This sequence encodes CAWYLAVYNEQFF. The whole variable domain, remainder taken from reference TRBV30 and TRBJ2-1, is SQTIHQWPATLVQPVGSPLSLECTVEGTSNPNLYWYRQAAGRGLQLLFYSVGIGQISSEVPQNLSASRPQDRQFILSSKKLLLSDSGFYLCAWYLAVYNEQFFGPGTRLTVL.

The chain couples TRBV29-1 to TRBJ1-2; TRBD1 matches at 9 bases. The trim removed 6 bases at V and 3 bases at J, leaving 2 bases unmatched. Germline CDR1 is SQVTM and CDR2 is ANQGSEA. The CDR3 runs to 12 residues. The CDR3 DNA sequence: TGCAGCGTCCGACAGGGGGACTATGGCTACACCTTC. Its translation: CSVRQGDYGYTF.

The rearrangement joins TRBV5-1 to TRBJ1-2; D remains unclear. Germline values: CDR1 SGHRS, CDR2 YFSETQ. Deletions cut 0 bases from V and 3 bases from J, with 9 bases between. This CDR3 has 14 residues. The CDR3 sequence: CASSLATGYYGYTF. The CDR3 nucleotides read TGCGCCAGCAGCTTGGCTACGGGGTACTATGGCTACACCTTC.

This sequence joins TRBV30 and TRBJ2-2; D might be TRBD1 (6 bases). The length of the CDR3 is 14 residues. V was clipped by 4 bases and J by 6 bases, with 15 bases between them. Germline V gene data show CDR1 as GTSNPN and CDR2 as SVGIG (reference sequence). CDR3 sequence reads: CAWTLQGSAGELFF. The CDR3 nucleotides read TGTGCCTGGACATTGCAGGGGTCCGCCGGGGAGCTGTTTTTT.

This clone occurred once. This chain joins TRBV5-1 and TRBJ2-2; D is perhaps TRBD1 (5 bases). The CDR3 runs 14 residues. Trimming removed 3 bases at V and 2 bases at J, with 8 bases between. Germline CDR1 is SGHRS and CDR2 is YFSETQ. The CDR3 DNA is TGCGCCAGCAGCTGGACACCTAACACCGGGGAGCTGTTTTTT. Protein sequence: CASSWTPNTGELFF.

This chain joins TRBV30 and TRBJ1-6; D remains ambiguous. The germline CDR1 and CDR2 sequences are GTSNPN and SVGIG (reference sequence). The CDR3 covers 15 residues. Trimming took off 6 bases at V and 0 bases at J, with 12 bases between the two ends. CDR3 sequence: CACKQTSSYNSPLHF. CDR3 in DNA: TGTGCCTGTAAACAGACTAGCTCCTATAATTCACCCCTCCACTTT.

The V gene is TRBV9, the J gene TRBJ2-3, with D perhaps TRBD1 (5 bases). This CDR3 spans 15 amino acids. The V gene lost 0 bases and the J gene lost 8 bases, with 16 bases spanning the gap. Germline V gene data show CDR1 as SGDLS and CDR2 as YYNGEE. The CDR3 sequence: CASSVAATAPSTQYF. In nucleotides, the CDR3 is TGTGCCAGCAGCGTAGCTGCGACAGCCCCTTCTACGCAGTATTTT.

This sequence joins TRBV11-2 and TRBJ1-3; no clear D. Per germline, CDR1 SGHAT and CDR2 FQNNGV. Trimming took 3 bases from V and 4 from J, leaving 10 bases between them. The CDR3 is 14 amino acids. CDR3 sequence: CASSFSAGGNTIYF. Here the CDR3 DNA reads TGTGCCAGCAGCTTTTCAGCGGGCGGAAACACCATATATTTT.

The chain carries TRBV7-2 and TRBJ2-7, with a possible D match to TRBD2 (7 bases). V lost 5 bases and J lost 9, with 26 bases in between. This CDR3 comprises 16 residues. Germline V lookup: CDR1 SGHTA, CDR2 FQGNSA. In DNA form, the CDR3 reads TGTGCCAGCAGCCAAGGGAGGGGGGGGCCGGCGTCGGCGCAGTACTTC. It translates to CASSQGRGGPASAQYF.

V usage is TRBV19 and J usage is TRBJ2-2, with a weak D call TRBD2 (6 bases). CDR3 size: 15 residues. The V end was cut by 5 bases, the J end by 5 bases, with 15 bases between. Looked up from germline, CDR1 is LNHDA and CDR2 is SQIVND (reference sequence). CDR3 residues: CASSPGTPRTGELFF. CDR3 sequence (DNA): TGTGCCAGTAGTCCAGGGACTCCGCGAACCGGGGAGCTGTTTTTT.

This clone was seen just once. V and J are TRBV4-1 and TRBJ2-3, with 10 bases lining up with TRBD1. J lost 4 bases, V lost 1 base, and 2 bases had no gene match. Germline V gives CDR1 MGHRA, CDR2 YSYEKL. CDR3 length: 15 residues. The CDR3 reads CASSQGTGGSDTQYF. The CDR3 DNA reads TGCGCCAGCAGCCAAGGGACAGGGGGGTCAGATACGCAGTATTTT.

With regard to this clone: The junction does not match germline at one end; this may be a read error. V usage is TRBV7-9 and J usage is TRBJ1-3; weak D call: TRBD1 (5 bases). Looked up from germline, CDR1 is SEHNR and CDR2 is FQNEAQ (reference sequence). The CDR3 has 12 residues. The CDR3 here is CSSSSPGLTIYF. The CDR3 DNA follows: TGTTCCAGCAGCTCCCCGGGACTCACCATATATTTT.

V is TRBV7-6 and J is TRBJ1-6; D may be TRBD1 (5 bases). CDR1 is SGHVS and CDR2 is FNYEAQ in the germline V gene. The V end lost 2 bases, the J end lost 3 bases, and 11 bases lay between the germline ends. The CDR3 has 16 amino acids. Here the CDR3 reads CASSLNPDSYNSPLHF. The CDR3 DNA sequence: TGTGCCAGCAGCTTAAACCCCGACAGCTATAATTCACCCCTCCACTTT.